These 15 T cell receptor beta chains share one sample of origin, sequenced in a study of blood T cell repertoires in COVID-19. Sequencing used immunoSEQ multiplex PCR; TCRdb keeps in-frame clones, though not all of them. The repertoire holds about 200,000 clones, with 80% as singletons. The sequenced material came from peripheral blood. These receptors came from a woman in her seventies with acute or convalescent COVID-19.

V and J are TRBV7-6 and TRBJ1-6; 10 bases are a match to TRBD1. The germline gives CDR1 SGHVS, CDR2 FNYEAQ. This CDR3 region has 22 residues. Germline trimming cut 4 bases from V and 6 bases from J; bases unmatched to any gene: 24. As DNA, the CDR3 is TGTGCCAGCAGCTCACCGATCCGTGGGACAGGGGACTTTAGGGTGATTAATTCACCCCTCCACTTT. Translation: CASSSPIRGTGDFRVINSPLHF. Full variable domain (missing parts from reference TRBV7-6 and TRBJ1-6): GAGVSQSPRYKVTKRGQDVALRCDPISGHVSLYWYRQALGQGPEFLTYFNYEAQQDKSGLPNDRFSAERPEGSISTLTIQRTEQRDSAMYRCASSSPIRGTGDFRVINSPLHFGNGTRLTVT.

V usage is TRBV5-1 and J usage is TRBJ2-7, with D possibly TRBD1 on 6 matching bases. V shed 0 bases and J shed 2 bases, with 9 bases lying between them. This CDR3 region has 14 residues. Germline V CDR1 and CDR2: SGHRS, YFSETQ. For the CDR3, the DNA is TGCGCCAGCAGCTTGGGGACAGCTACCTACGAGCAGTACTTC. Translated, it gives CASSLGTATYEQYF.

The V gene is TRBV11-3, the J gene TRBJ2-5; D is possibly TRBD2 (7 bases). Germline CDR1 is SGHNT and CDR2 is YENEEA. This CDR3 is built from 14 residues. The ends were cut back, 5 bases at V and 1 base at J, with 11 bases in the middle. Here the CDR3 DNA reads TGTGCCAGCAGCCCGGGGGGCAGCCAAGAGACCCAGTACTTC. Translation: CASSPGGSQETQYF.

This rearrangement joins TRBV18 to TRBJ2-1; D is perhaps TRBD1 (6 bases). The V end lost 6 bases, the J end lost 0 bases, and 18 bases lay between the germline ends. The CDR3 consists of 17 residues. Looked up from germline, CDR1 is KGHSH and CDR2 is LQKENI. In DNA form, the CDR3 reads TGTGCCAGCTCCTCGAGGACAGCCAGTAGCTCCTACAATGAGCAGTTCTTC. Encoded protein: CASSSRTASSSYNEQFF.

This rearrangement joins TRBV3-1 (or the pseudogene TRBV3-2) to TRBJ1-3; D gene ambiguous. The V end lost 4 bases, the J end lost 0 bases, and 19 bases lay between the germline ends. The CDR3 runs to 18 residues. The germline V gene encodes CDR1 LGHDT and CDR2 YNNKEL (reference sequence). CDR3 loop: CASSPPPGPLISGNTIYF. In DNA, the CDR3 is TGTGCCAGCAGCCCTCCCCCGGGTCCTCTTATCTCTGGAAACACCATATATTTT.

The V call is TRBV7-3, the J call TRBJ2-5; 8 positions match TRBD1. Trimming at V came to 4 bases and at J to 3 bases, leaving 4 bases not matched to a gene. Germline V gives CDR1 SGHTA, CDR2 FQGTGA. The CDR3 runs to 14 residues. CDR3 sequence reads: CASSSGTGEETQYF. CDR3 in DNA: TGTGCCAGCAGCTCAGGGACAGGCGAAGAGACCCAGTACTTC. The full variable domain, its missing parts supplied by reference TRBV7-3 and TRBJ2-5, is GAGVSQTPSNKVTEKGKYVELRCDPISGHTALYWYRQSLGQGPEFLIYFQGTGAADDSGLPNDRFFAVRPEGSVSTLKIQRTERGDSAVYLCASSSGTGEETQYFGPGTRLLVL.

The CDR3 here is CASSLTLAGGYEQYF. The CDR3 DNA reads TGTGCCAGCAGCTTGACGTTAGCGGGAGGGTACGAGCAGTACTTC. The chain carries TRBV5-5 and TRBJ2-7; 11 nucleotides align to TRBD2. Germline V lookup: CDR1 SGHKS, CDR2 YYEKEE (reference sequence). The V gene end was trimmed by 1 base and the J gene end by 4 bases; junction bases not matched to a gene: 4. This CDR3 comprises 15 residues.

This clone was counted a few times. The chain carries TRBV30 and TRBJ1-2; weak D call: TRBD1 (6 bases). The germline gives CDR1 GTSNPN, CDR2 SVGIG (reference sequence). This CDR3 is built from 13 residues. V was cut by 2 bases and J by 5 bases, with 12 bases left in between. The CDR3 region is CAWSPSGEYGYTF. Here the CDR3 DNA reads TGTGCCTGGAGTCCATCAGGGGAATATGGCTACACCTTC.

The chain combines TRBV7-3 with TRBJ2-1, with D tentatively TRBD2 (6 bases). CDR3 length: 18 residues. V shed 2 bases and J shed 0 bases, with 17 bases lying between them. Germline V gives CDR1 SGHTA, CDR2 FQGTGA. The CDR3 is CASSLGFGGTGSYNEQFF. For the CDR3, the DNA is TGTGCCAGCAGCTTAGGGTTTGGGGGGACGGGCTCCTACAATGAGCAGTTCTTC.

This CDR3 is CATSSRGEESDTQYF. DNA for the CDR3: TGTGCCACCAGCAGTCGGGGGGAGGAGTCAGATACGCAGTATTTT. This chain uses TRBV15 with TRBJ2-3, with 7 nucleotides matching TRBD2. Germline CDR1 LNHNV, CDR2 YYDKDF (reference sequence). Unmatched junction bases numbered 7, after V lost 3 bases and J lost 4 bases. This CDR3 comprises 15 residues.

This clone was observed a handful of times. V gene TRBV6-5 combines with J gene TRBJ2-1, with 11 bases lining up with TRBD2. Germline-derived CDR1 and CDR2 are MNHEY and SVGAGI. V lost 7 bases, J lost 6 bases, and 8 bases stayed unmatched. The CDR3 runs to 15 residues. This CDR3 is CASTPTSGIANEQFF. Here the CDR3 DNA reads TGTGCCAGCACGCCGACTAGCGGGATTGCCAATGAGCAGTTCTTC.

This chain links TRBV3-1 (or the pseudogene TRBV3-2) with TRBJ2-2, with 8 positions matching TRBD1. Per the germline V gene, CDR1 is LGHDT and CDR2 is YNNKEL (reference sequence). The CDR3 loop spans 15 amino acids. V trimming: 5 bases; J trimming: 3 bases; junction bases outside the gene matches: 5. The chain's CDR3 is CASSVQGDDTGELFF. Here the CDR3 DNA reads TGTGCCAGCAGCGTACAGGGGGACGACACCGGGGAGCTGTTTTTT.

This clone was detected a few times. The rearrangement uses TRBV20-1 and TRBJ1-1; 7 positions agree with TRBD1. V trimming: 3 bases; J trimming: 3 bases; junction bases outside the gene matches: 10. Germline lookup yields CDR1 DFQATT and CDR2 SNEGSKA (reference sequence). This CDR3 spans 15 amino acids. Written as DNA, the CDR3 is TGCAGTGCTAGTAGCGCGAGGGGGCAATACACTGAAGCTTTCTTT. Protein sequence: CSASSARGQYTEAFF.

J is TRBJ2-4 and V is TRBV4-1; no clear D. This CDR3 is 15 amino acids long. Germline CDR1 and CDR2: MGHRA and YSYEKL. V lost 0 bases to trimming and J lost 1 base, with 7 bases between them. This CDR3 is CASSQDLQAKNIQYF. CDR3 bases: TGCGCCAGCAGCCAAGACCTACAGGCCAAAAACATTCAGTACTTC.

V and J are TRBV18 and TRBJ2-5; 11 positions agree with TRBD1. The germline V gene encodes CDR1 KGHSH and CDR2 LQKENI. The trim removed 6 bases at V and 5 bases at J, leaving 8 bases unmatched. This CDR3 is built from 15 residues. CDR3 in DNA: TGTGCCAGCTCCCTCGGACAGGGGGCATTGGAGACCCAGTACTTC. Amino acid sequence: CASSLGQGALETQYF. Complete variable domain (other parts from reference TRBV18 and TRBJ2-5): NAGVMQNPRHLVRRRGQEARLRCSPMKGHSHVYWYRQLPEEGLKFMVYLQKENIIDESGMPKERFSAEFPKEGPSILRIQQVVRGDSAAYFCASSLGQGALETQYFGPGTRLLVL.